These 8 T cell receptor beta chains share one sample of origin, sequenced in a study of cytotoxic CD8 clonotypes in ibrutinib-treated CLL. Repertoires were generated with immunoSEQ multiplex PCR, while TCRdb's copy carries only in-frame clones and drops some. Among approximately 320,000 clones, 67% were seen once, and the ten largest hold roughly 6.3%. Sequencing was performed on PBMCs, taken after 36 months of ibrutinib treatment. Source of these receptors: a human donor with chronic lymphocytic leukemia.

The J gene is TRBJ2-7, the V gene TRBV10-3; TRBD1 matches 10 bases. Germline V lookup: CDR1 ENHRY, CDR2 SYGVKD. The CDR3 totals 15 residues. Unmatched junction bases numbered 9, after V lost 6 bases and J lost 4 bases. The CDR3 nucleotides are TGTGCCATCAGGGGGACAGGGGCCGGGGAGTACGAGCAGTACTTC. Protein: CAIRGTGAGEYEQYF.

The V call is TRBV25-1, the J call TRBJ2-1; the match to TRBD2 covers 7 bases. The CDR3 is made up of 16 amino acids. CDR1 is MGHDK and CDR2 is SYGVNS in the germline V gene. V lost 3 bases to trimming and J lost 5 bases; unmatched junction nucleotides: 10. CDR3 DNA sequence: TGTGCCAGCAGTGATGGGAGGGTCCGGCTCAACAATGAGCAGTTCTTC. It yields the protein CASSDGRVRLNNEQFF.

This chain uses TRBV6-5 with TRBJ2-7; D call uncertain. Germline V gives CDR1 MNHEY, CDR2 SVGAGI. Trimming cost V 4 bases and J 2 bases, with 12 bases left between them. CDR3 length: 14 residues. In DNA form, the CDR3 reads TGTGCCAGCAGTTCCTACAGAACACCCTACGAGCAGTACTTC. This codes for CASSSYRTPYEQYF.

The rearrangement links TRBV6-5 to TRBJ2-7; D not resolved. Trimming pared 7 bases from V and 2 bases from J, leaving 12 bases between. The CDR3 loop spans 13 amino acids. Per the germline V gene, CDR1 is MNHEY and CDR2 is SVGAGI. The CDR3 loop is CASTGALAYEQYF. Here the CDR3 DNA reads TGTGCCAGCACCGGTGCGCTAGCCTACGAGCAGTACTTC.

The chain carries TRBV2 and TRBJ2-7; D is unresolved. The germline V and J ends were trimmed by 3 bases and 5 bases, with 2 bases remaining between them. CDR1 and CDR2 (germline): SNHLY, FYNNEI. This CDR3 comprises 10 residues. As DNA, the CDR3 is TGTGCCAGCAGTGAGGACGAGCAGTACTTC. It encodes CASSEDEQYF.

V usage is TRBV13 and J usage is TRBJ2-7; D unresolved. CDR1 and CDR2 from the germline V gene are PRHDT and FYEKMQ (reference sequence). CDR3 length: 14 amino acids. Trimming removed 2 bases at V and 0 bases at J, with 8 bases between. The CDR3 DNA follows: TGTGCCAGCAGCTTATATGGCTACTCCTACGAGCAGTACTTC. Amino acids: CASSLYGYSYEQYF.

The chain recombines TRBV5-1 with TRBJ2-7; 7 nucleotides align to TRBD1. The length of the CDR3 is 17 residues. Germline CDR1 SGHRS, CDR2 YFSETQ. With V trimmed by 3 bases and J by 3 bases, 15 bases remained unmatched. CDR3 in amino acids: CASSSNIRQGILYEQYF. The CDR3 region has the DNA TGCGCCAGCAGCTCCAATATCCGACAGGGAATCCTCTACGAGCAGTACTTC.

As DNA, the CDR3 is TGTGCCAGCAGTGAAACCTTCAGGCATTCGGAGCTGTTTTTT. Its translation is CASSETFRHSELFF. The chain carries TRBV6-4 and TRBJ2-2; D call uncertain. There are 14 residues in the CDR3. V was shortened by 3 bases and J by 10 bases, with 15 bases between the two germline ends. The germline CDR1 and CDR2 sequences are MRHNA and SNTAGT.